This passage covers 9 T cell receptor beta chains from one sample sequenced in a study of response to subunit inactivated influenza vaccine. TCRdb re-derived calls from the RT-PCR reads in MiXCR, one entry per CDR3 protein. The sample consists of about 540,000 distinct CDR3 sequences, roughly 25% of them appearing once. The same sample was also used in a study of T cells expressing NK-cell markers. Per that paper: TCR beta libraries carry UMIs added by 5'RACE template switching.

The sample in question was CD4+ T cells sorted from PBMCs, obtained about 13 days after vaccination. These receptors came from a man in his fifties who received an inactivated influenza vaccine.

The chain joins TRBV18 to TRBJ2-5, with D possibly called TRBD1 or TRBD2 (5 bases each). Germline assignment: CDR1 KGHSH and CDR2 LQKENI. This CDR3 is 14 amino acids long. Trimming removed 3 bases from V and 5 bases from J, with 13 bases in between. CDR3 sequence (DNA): TGTGCCAGCTCACCCAGTCTGGGGGTGGAGACCCAGTACTTC. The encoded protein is CASSPSLGVETQYF.

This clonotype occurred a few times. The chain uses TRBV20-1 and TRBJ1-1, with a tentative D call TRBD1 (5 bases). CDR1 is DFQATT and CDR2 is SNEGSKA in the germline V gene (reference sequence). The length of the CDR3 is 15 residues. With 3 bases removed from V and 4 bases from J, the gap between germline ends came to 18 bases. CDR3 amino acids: CSARGPARRITEAFF. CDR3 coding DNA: TGCAGTGCTAGGGGGCCGGCCAGGCGGATCACTGAAGCTTTCTTT.

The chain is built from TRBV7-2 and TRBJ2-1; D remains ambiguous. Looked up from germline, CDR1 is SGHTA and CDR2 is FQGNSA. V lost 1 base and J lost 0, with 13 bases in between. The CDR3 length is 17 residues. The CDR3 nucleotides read TGTGCCAGCAGCTTAGTCGCAGGACGGAGCTCCTACAATGAGCAGTTCTTC. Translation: CASSLVAGRSSYNEQFF.

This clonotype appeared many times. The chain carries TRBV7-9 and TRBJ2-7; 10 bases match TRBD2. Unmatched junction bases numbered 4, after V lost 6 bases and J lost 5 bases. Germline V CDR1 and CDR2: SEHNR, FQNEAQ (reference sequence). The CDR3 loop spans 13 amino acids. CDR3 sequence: CASSLAGANEQYF. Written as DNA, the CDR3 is TGTGCCAGCAGTCTAGCGGGAGCTAACGAGCAGTACTTC.

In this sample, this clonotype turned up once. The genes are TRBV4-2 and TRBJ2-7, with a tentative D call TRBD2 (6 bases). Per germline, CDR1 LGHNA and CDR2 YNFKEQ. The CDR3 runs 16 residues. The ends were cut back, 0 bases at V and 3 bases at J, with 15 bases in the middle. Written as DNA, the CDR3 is TGTGCCAGCAGCCAAGAACATGGATCCGGGAGCTACGAGCAGTACTTC. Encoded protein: CASSQEHGSGSYEQYF.

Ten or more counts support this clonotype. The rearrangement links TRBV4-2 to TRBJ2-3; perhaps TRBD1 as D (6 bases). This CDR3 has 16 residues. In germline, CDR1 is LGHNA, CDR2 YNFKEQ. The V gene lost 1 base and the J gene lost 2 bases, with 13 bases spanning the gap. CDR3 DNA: TGTGCCAGCAGCCAAGTCGTCGGGACAAACACAGATACGCAGTATTTT. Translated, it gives CASSQVVGTNTDTQYF.

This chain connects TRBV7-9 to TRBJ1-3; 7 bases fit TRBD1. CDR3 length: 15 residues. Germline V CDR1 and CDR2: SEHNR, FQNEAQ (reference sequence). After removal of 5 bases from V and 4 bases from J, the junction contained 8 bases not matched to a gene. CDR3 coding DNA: TGTGCCAGCAGCCGAATTACAGGGGCAGGAAACACCATATATTTT. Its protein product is CASSRITGAGNTIYF.

CDR3 sequence: CASSPIAGGQYNEQFF. For the CDR3, the DNA is TGTGCCAGCAGCCCCATAGCGGGAGGGCAGTACAATGAGCAGTTCTTC. This chain uses TRBV7-9 with TRBJ2-1; 11 nucleotides match TRBD2. The germline V gene encodes CDR1 SEHNR and CDR2 FQNEAQ (reference sequence). The junction had 7 bases not matched to a gene; V was cut back by 5 bases and J by 4 bases. This CDR3 is built from 16 residues.

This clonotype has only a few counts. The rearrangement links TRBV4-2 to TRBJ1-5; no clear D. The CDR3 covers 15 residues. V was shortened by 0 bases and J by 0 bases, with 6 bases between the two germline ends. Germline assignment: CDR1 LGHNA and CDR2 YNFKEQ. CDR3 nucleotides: TGTGCCAGCAGCCAAGAGCCGTATAGCAATCAGCCCCAGCATTTT. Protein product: CASSQEPYSNQPQHF.